The sequence of this TCR beta chain was determined in a study of molecular identifiers for immune sequencing clone quantification. Study in general: Five portions were made in replicates from RNA of 20,000 or 100,000 naive CD8 cells, and four underwent sequencing. Overall study findings and caveats: The share of molecules held by clones above 20 RNA copies was over 98% in effector cells and under 1% in naive cells. Sharing of a barcode by identical TCR molecules could cause highly expanded clone sizes to be underestimated. A single cell's spiked Jurkat TCR RNA was reportedly detectable among about a million naive cells.

CDR1 is MNHEY, CDR2 SMNVEV, per germline (reference sequence). The CDR3 has 15 residues. The V segment lost 2 bases and the J segment 3 bases; nucleotides outside the gene matches: 7. TCRdb recomputed calls from the PCR reads with MiXCR, one row per CDR3 protein. This sample has 300,000 to 400,000 distinct CDR3 sequences, with about 23% found just once. This clonotype appeared a few times. Its target is not known. The TCR was taken from a human donor in good health. Some libraries in this study had Jurkat cell RNA spiked in. This rearrangement joins TRBV27 to TRBJ2-7; 7 bases match TRBD1. Sample: naive CD8+ T cells from blood, with Jurkat cell RNA spiked in. The subset here: FACS-sorted CD8+CD4-CCR7+CD45RA+ naive T cells. CDR3 bases: TGTGCCAGCAGTTTAAATTACAGGGGAGTCTACGAGCAGTACTTC. It codes for CASSLNYRGVYEQYF.